The 19 T cell receptor beta chains reported below all come from one sample, sequenced in a study of blood T cell repertoires in COVID-19. Sequencing used immunoSEQ multiplex PCR; TCRdb keeps in-frame clones, though not all of them. The table includes fewer than 65,000 clones, 70% to 90% detected once. The sequenced sample consisted of peripheral blood. The receptors come from a man aged 55 to 69 with acute or convalescent COVID-19.

This chain links TRBV11-3 with TRBJ1-1; D call uncertain. The CDR3 has 13 residues. V was shortened by 2 bases and J by 2 bases, with 6 bases between the two germline ends. CDR1 SGHNT and CDR2 YENEEA come from the germline V gene. CDR3 residues: CASSLFLNTEAFF. For the CDR3, the DNA is TGTGCCAGCAGCTTATTTCTCAACACTGAAGCTTTCTTT.

The CDR3 region is CASSLGQFLNTIYF. Written as DNA, the CDR3 is TGTGCCAGCAGCTTAGGACAGTTTTTAAACACCATATATTTT. V gene TRBV5-6 combines with J gene TRBJ1-3; D is perhaps TRBD1 (6 bases). Between the trimmed V and J ends, which lost 2 bases and 6 bases, there was a span of 12 bases. The germline gives CDR1 SGHDT, CDR2 YYEEEE. This CDR3 is 14 amino acids long.

The chain recombines TRBV6-5 with TRBJ1-6, with D hard to call. Germline CDR1 reads MNHEY; CDR2 reads SVGAGI. This CDR3 contains 12 residues. Trimming took off 7 bases at V and 9 bases at J, with 10 bases between the two ends. For the CDR3, the DNA is TGTGCCAGCAAGATTAGTATTTCACCCCTCCACTTT. This gives the protein CASKISISPLHF.

The V gene is TRBV5-1, the J gene TRBJ1-1, with TRBD1 as a possible D gene (5 bases). The CDR3 totals 14 residues. The ends were cut back, 0 bases at V and 1 base at J, with 7 bases in the middle. In germline, CDR1 is SGHRS, CDR2 YFSETQ. CDR3 DNA: TGCGCCAGCAGCTTGGAGGGGCAGAACACTGAAGCTTTCTTT. It codes for CASSLEGQNTEAFF.

The chain combines TRBV2 with TRBJ1-5; D might be TRBD1 (5 bases). Germline V lookup: CDR1 SNHLY, CDR2 FYNNEI. Trimming took off 4 bases at V and 0 bases at J, with 10 bases between the two ends. The CDR3 totals 15 residues. In DNA, the CDR3 is TGTGCCAGCAGTGTCGCGACAGATAGCAATCAGCCCCAGCATTTT. This encodes CASSVATDSNQPQHF.

CDR3 coding DNA: TGTGCCAGCAGCTTGACACAGGGTGCCTACGAGCAGTACTTC. It translates to CASSLTQGAYEQYF. The chain has TRBV5-4 and TRBJ2-7; D possibly corresponds to TRBD1 (6 bases). V dropped 1 base and J dropped 2 bases, with 10 bases sitting between them. The CDR3 contains 14 residues. Per germline, CDR1 SGHNT and CDR2 YYREEE (reference sequence).

The V call is TRBV5-1, the J call TRBJ1-1; D is perhaps TRBD1 (6 bases). V lost 0 bases, J lost 5 bases, and 11 bases lay in between. In germline, CDR1 is SGHRS, CDR2 YFSETQ. This CDR3 contains 14 residues. CDR3 residues: CASSLATGLTEAFF. CDR3 nucleotide sequence: TGCGCCAGCAGCTTGGCAACAGGGCTGACTGAAGCTTTCTTT.

The V and J genes are TRBV2 and TRBJ1-5; D unresolved. Between the trimmed V and J ends, which lost 5 bases and 0 bases, there was a span of 14 bases. The CDR3 is made up of 16 amino acids. Germline V gene sequence: CDR1 SNHLY, CDR2 FYNNEI. CDR3: CASSTSLYNSNQPQHF. For the CDR3, the DNA is TGTGCCAGCAGTACATCCTTGTACAATAGCAATCAGCCCCAGCATTTT. The variable domain in full, with the rest retrieved from reference TRBV2 and TRBJ1-5, is EPEVTQTPSHQVTQMGQEVILRCVPISNHLYFYWYRQILGQKVEFLVSFYNNEISEKSEIFDDQFSVERPDGSNFTLKIRSTKLEDSAMYFCASSTSLYNSNQPQHFGDGTRLSIL.

This chain joins TRBV7-8 and TRBJ2-7; D is possibly TRBD1 (6 bases). CDR3 length: 12 residues. V dropped 5 bases and J dropped 3 bases, with 8 bases sitting between them. Germline-derived CDR1 and CDR2 are SGHVS and FQNEAQ. CDR3 DNA sequence: TGTGCCAGCAGCCAAGGGGGCTACGAGCAGTACTTC. Its protein is CASSQGGYEQYF. Full variable domain (outside the CDR3, taken from reference TRBV7-8 and TRBJ2-7): GAGVSQSPRYKVAKRGQDVALRCDPISGHVSLFWYQQALGQGPEFLTYFQNEAQLDKSGLPSDRFFAERPEGSVSTLKIQRTQQEDSAVYLCASSQGGYEQYFGPGTRLTVT.

This chain joins TRBV2 and TRBJ2-4; 11 positions agree with TRBD1. Trimming at V came to 7 bases and at J to 15 bases, leaving 11 bases not matched to a gene. The CDR3 sequence is 13 residues long. CDR1 is SNHLY, CDR2 FYNNEI, per germline. This CDR3 is CASTRLGQGVLYF. The CDR3, as DNA: TGTGCCAGCACGCGCCTGGGACAGGGGGTTTTGTACTTC.

The genes are TRBV5-3 and TRBJ1-5; 7 bases are a match to TRBD1. TRBV5-3 is given ORF status, its function remaining uncertain. J lost 3 bases, V lost 2 bases, and 17 bases had no gene match. The CDR3 loop spans 19 amino acids. The DNA of the CDR3 is TGTGCCAGAAGCTTTTCGGTCCGAAGGACAGGCCATAACAATCAGCCCCAGCATTTT. Translating gives CARSFSVRRTGHNNQPQHF.

This chain uses TRBV11-3 with TRBJ1-1; D remains ambiguous. The CDR3 totals 13 residues. V was clipped by 2 bases and J by 3 bases, with 7 bases between them. CDR1 is SGHNT and CDR2 is YENEEA in the germline V gene. The CDR3 loop is CASSLTADTEAFF. Written as DNA, the CDR3 is TGTGCCAGCAGCTTAACGGCGGACACTGAAGCTTTCTTT.

This clone was observed a single time. The gene calls are TRBV3-1 (or the pseudogene TRBV3-2) and TRBJ2-7, with 7 nucleotides matching TRBD1. CDR1 is LGHDT and CDR2 is YNNKEL in the germline V gene (reference sequence). The CDR3 consists of 13 residues. V trimming: 3 bases; J trimming: 6 bases; junction bases outside the gene matches: 5. CDR3 in amino acids: CASSQGTGAEQYF. CDR3 DNA sequence: TGTGCCAGCAGCCAGGGAACAGGGGCCGAGCAGTACTTC.

J is TRBJ1-2 and V is TRBV5-6; D gene ambiguous. Germline V gene sequence: CDR1 SGHDT, CDR2 YYEEEE. V shed 5 bases and J shed 2 bases, with 10 bases lying between them. The CDR3 loop spans 13 amino acids. The CDR3, as DNA: TGTGCCAGCAGTCCGGGGAGGAACTATGGCTACACCTTC. This gives the protein CASSPGRNYGYTF.

CDR3 sequence reads: CAWSYRGNQPQHF. The CDR3 bases are TGTGCCTGGAGTTACAGGGGAAATCAGCCCCAGCATTTT. The chain joins TRBV30 to TRBJ1-5, with 7 bases aligning to TRBD1. The trim removed 2 bases at V and 4 bases at J, leaving 2 bases unmatched. Germline CDR1 and CDR2: GTSNPN and SVGIG (reference sequence). The CDR3 is made up of 13 amino acids. The full variable domain, in which reference TRBV30 and TRBJ1-5 provide the parts outside the CDR3, is SQTIHQWPATLVQPVGSPLSLECTVEGTSNPNLYWYRQAAGRGLQLLFYSVGIGQISSEVPQNLSASRPQDRQFILSSKKLLLSDSGFYLCAWSYRGNQPQHFGDGTRLSIL.

The chain links TRBV4-1 to TRBJ2-1; D might be TRBD2 (5 bases). The germline CDR1 and CDR2 sequences are MGHRA and YSYEKL. The CDR3 totals 16 residues. Deletions cut 0 bases from V and 2 bases from J, with 11 bases between. In DNA, the CDR3 is TGCGCCAGCAGCCAAGAGGGAGCGAGTACCTACAATGAGCAGTTCTTC. It codes for CASSQEGASTYNEQFF.

The chain joins TRBV20-1 to TRBJ2-1, with a possible D match to TRBD1 (5 bases). Trimming pared 5 bases from V and 8 bases from J, leaving 10 bases between. CDR3 length: 11 residues. CDR1 and CDR2 (germline): DFQATT, SNEGSKA (reference sequence). The CDR3 loop reads CSALDKHEQFF. The CDR3 nucleotides are TGCAGTGCTTTGGACAAGCATGAGCAGTTCTTC.

This sequence joins TRBV30 and TRBJ2-1; D is ambiguous. V lost 3 bases and J 3 bases, leaving 9 bases between the germline ends. In germline, CDR1 is GTSNPN, CDR2 SVGIG (reference sequence). The CDR3 extends over 13 amino acids. Here the CDR3 reads CAWSLPGYNEQFF. The CDR3 bases are TGTGCCTGGAGCCTGCCCGGCTACAATGAGCAGTTCTTC.

This chain connects TRBV10-2 to TRBJ2-7, with D uncertain. Trimming took 0 bases from V and 6 from J, leaving 6 bases between them. CDR3 length equals 12 residues. CDR1 WSHSY and CDR2 SAAADI come from the germline V gene. CDR3 in DNA: TGCGCCAGCAGTGAGTCATCGTTCGAGCAGTACTTC. Its protein is CASSESSFEQYF.